The present T cell receptor beta chain was sequenced within a study of cytomegalovirus exposure and HLA in healthy donors. 13 Jbeta primers and 60 Vbeta primers were used for the PCR. Assay used: immunoSEQ multiplex PCR; TCRdb lists only in-frame clones, some missing. The profile shows 95,000 to 150,000 clones, around 69% of them singletons. The sequenced sample consisted of PBMCs. This receptor was obtained from a woman aged 40 to 49 in good health and CMV-seropositive.

CDR3 protein: CSVEDRGVYGYTF. In DNA form, the CDR3 reads TGCAGCGTTGAAGACAGGGGGGTCTATGGCTACACCTTC. This chain joins TRBV29-1 and TRBJ1-2; TRBD1 matches 7 bases. With 0 bases clipped from V and 4 bases from J, the junction kept 2 bases outside the gene matches. This CDR3 has 13 residues. Germline assignment: CDR1 SQVTM and CDR2 ANQGSEA.